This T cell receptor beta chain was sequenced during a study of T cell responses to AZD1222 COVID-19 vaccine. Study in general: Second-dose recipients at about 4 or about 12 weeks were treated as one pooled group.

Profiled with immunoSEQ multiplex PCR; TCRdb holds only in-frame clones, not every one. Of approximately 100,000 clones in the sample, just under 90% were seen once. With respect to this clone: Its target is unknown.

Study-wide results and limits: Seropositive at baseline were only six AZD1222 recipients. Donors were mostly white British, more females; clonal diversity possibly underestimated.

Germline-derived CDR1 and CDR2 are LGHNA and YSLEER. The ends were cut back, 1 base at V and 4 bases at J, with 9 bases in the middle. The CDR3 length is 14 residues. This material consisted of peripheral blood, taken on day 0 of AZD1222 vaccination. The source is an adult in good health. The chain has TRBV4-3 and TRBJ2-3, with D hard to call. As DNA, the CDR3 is TGCGCCAGCAGCCAAGGTTCCCTTTCAGATACGCAGTATTTT. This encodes CASSQGSLSDTQYF.